This T cell receptor (delta chain) was retrieved from a study of γδ T cells in repeated Plasmodium falciparum infection. About the research overall: Over about 600 days, donors received four mosquito-bite P. falciparum NF54 infections. Some Malian samples span acute malaria episodes; others come from no-transmission periods. General study points: Vgamma9/Vdelta2+ repertoires stayed stably polyclonal over time and infection. Compared with Australian children, Malian Vdelta2-negative repertoires seemed more clonal, less diverse, less shared.

CDR3 length equals 18 residues. The V gene's germline CDR1 is GEAIGNYY and CDR2 EKD. V lost 1 base to trimming and J lost 6 bases; unmatched junction nucleotides: 14. About this clone itself: Its antigen is undetermined. The protein in TCRdb stems from a much larger clone and differs at residue 14 from this DNA's translation, likely a read error; here the protein is translated from the DNA.

TCRdb made new clone calls on the multiplex PCR reads using CATT. The table has tens of thousands of delta-chain clones, roughly 0.98% seen once; the top ten hold roughly 9.5%. Flow sorting of PBMC yielded separate Vgamma9/Vdelta2+ and Vdelta2-negative gammadelta T cell populations for bulk repertoire analysis. Sequenced: gamma-delta T cells from blood. V is TRDV2 and J is TRDJ1; TRDD3 matches 12 bases. The J gene is not listed in TCRdb, so it was assigned here from a DNA match to germline. This sequence was found in a pool of human donors (malaria-infected and uninfected, not separated). The CDR3 loop is CACDTSPVWGIRSNKLIF. The CDR3 nucleotides read TGTGCCTGTGACACTTCTCCGGTCTGGGGGATACGCAGCAATAAACTCATCTTT.